Sequencing of this T cell receptor beta chain was carried out in a study of blood T cells in healthy people across ages. Study-wide results and caveats: Roughly linear age-related decline in beta diversity appeared, significant by age about 40.

A second PCR, run for roughly 7 to 12 cycles, used a sample-barcoded 5' primer plus a J-beta primer mix. Every sample gave at least 2.5 million paired-end reads containing CDR3. MiXCR was run by TCRdb on the 5' RACE reads, yielding one entry per CDR3 protein. In the table there are roughly 560,000 distinct CDR3 sequences, 24% of which are singletons. There are many counts of this clonotype. No antigen is known for it. The germline V gene encodes CDR1 LGHNA and CDR2 YNFKEQ. Trimming cost V 0 bases and J 7 bases, with 7 bases left between them. This CDR3 contains 14 residues. The sample was also reused in another study, on T cells of mothers and their children. Turning to that study: Slightly higher overlap, not significant, was seen in related mother-child pairs than in unrelated pairs.

The rearrangement uses TRBV4-2 and TRBJ1-6; D ambiguous. This sequence was found in a boy younger than 18 in good health. Sequencing input: blood. The CDR3 DNA is TGTGCCAGCAGCCAAGATACCGAGAATTCACCCCTCCACTTT. Its protein is CASSQDTENSPLHF.